Ten or more counts support the clone carrying this TCR beta chain. The data belong to a study of T cells after yellow fever vaccination. The V end was cut by 0 bases, the J end by 6 bases, with 12 bases between. Germline V lookup: CDR1 SGHRS, CDR2 YFSETQ. The CDR3 covers 14 residues. TCRdb reanalysed the 5' RACE reads using MiXCR and keeps one entry per CDR3 protein. The sample has approximately 240,000 distinct CDR3 sequences, over 3% seen once. The chain employs TRBV5-1 and TRBJ1-2; D unclear. The specimen was PBMCs, collected 15 days after the yellow fever booster vaccination. The clonotype comes from a man younger than 35 who received the YFV17D yellow fever vaccine. Written as DNA, the CDR3 is TGCGCCAGCAGCTTGGAGGAGGGTTGGGATGGCTACACCTTC. Translated: CASSLEEGWDGYTF.